A selection of T cell receptor beta chains follows, all from one sample in a study of identical twins. TCRdb reprocessed the 5' RACE reads with MiXCR, giving one entry per CDR3 protein. The sample carries 250,000 to 350,000 distinct CDR3 sequences, about 8.3% recorded once. These same records also appear under a second study, on yellow fever vaccine responses in identical twins.

The sequenced sample was memory (CD45RO+) T cells sorted from blood. These receptors were collected from a woman aged 18 to 35 in good health. The CDR3 runs from the conserved cysteine through the conserved F or W.

V: TRBV20-1
J: TRBJ1-3
length: 14
CDR3: CSAPVDRAGNTIYF

V: TRBV10-3
J: TRBJ2-2
length: 16
CDR3: CAISEWTGKEGGELFF

V: TRBV18
J: TRBJ2-3
length: 16
CDR3: CASSPTQGPRTDTQYF

V: TRBV11-2
J: TRBJ1-2
length: 14
CDR3: CASSLKGTNYGYTF

V: TRBV25-1
J: TRBJ1-5
length: 13
CDR3: CASQGQANQPQHF

V: TRBV27
J: TRBJ1-4
length: 15
CDR3: CASSLGLPSFEKLFF

V: TRBV6-5
J: TRBJ2-2
length: 15
CDR3: CASSYEYLLTGELFF

V: TRBV20-1
J: TRBJ2-1
length: 16
CDR3: CSARASGGSTYNEQFF

V: TRBV24-1
J: TRBJ2-1
length: 15
CDR3: CATSDSGGTYNEQFF

V: TRBV6-1
J: TRBJ2-2
length: 13
CDR3: CASIATNTGELFF

V: TRBV6-1
J: TRBJ2-1
length: 14
CDR3: CASRPADSYNEQFF

V: TRBV7-2
J: TRBJ2-1
length: 15
CDR3: CASSRRPLARDEQFF

V: TRBV3-1
J: TRBJ2-3
length: 13
CDR3: CASSQSGGYTQYF

V: TRBV7-8
J: TRBJ1-1
length: 14
CDR3: CASSLSLGRSEAFF

V: TRBV28
J: TRBJ1-3
length: 15
CDR3: CASSPPFGLGNTIYF

V: TRBV5-1
J: TRBJ2-2
length: 16
CDR3: CASSYPGTGNTGELFF

V: TRBV7-3
J: TRBJ2-1
length: 16
CDR3: CASSPAQAGSSNEQFF

V: TRBV12-3/TRBV12-4
J: TRBJ1-3
length: 15
CDR3: CASSPGGLTGNTIYF

V: TRBV3-1
J: TRBJ2-3
length: 17
CDR3: CASSQVARGGGTDTQYF

V: TRBV25-1
J: TRBJ2-2
length: 14
CDR3: CASIGLENTGELFF

V: TRBV20-1
J: TRBJ2-5
length: 14
CDR3: CSALAGGPLETQYF

V: TRBV2
J: TRBJ2-2
length: 13
CDR3: CASAGTTTGELFF